Included here is one T cell receptor beta chain sequence, with context. No antigen is known for it. This entry comes from a study of monozygotic twins with inflammatory bowel disease. Study findings and constraints: Lower sharing of clonotypes with other individuals was seen in IBD patients than in healthy twins. This was most marked in patients showing signs of disease activity.

Eight separate reactions per sample served to make cDNA. UMIs that had a 6-nucleotide sample barcode were put in using template switching. No DNA is given; TCRdb re-called the 5' RACE reads and lists each CDR3 protein once. The sample holds approximately 300,000 distinct CDR3 sequences. Whole blood that had not undergone T cell sorting provided the isolated total RNA. The sequenced sample was blood. The receptor's source is a human donor with ulcerative colitis or Crohn's disease, or a healthy co-twin of an affected twin (not recorded which).

The CDR3 spells CASSPSRLRYEQYF. The chain combines TRBV12-3 or TRBV12-4 with TRBJ2-7; TCRdb picks TRBD2, but there is no DNA to check that call. The CDR3 is made up of 14 amino acids.